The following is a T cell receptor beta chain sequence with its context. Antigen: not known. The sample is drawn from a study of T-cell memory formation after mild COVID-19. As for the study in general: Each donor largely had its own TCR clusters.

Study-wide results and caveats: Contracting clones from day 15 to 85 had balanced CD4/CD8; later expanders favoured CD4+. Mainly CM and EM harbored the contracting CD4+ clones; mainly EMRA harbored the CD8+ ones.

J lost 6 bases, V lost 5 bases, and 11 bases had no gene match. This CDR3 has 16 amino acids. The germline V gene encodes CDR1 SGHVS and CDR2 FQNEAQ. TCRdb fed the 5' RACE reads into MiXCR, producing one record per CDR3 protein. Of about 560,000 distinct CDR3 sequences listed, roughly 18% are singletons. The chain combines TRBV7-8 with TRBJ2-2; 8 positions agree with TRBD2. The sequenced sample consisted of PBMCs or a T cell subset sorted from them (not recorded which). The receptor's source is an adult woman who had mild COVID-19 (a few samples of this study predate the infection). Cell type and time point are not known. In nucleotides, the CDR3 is TGTGCCAGCAGCCGGGGGGGGACTCCATCGGCCGGGGAGCTGTTTTTT. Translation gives CASSRGGTPSAGELFF.